A single sample gave rise to the 25 T cell receptor beta chains below, sequenced in a study of early T cells in non-severe SARS-CoV-2 infection. TCRdb passed the 5' RACE reads through MiXCR, listing each CDR3 protein once. The data hold tens of thousands of distinct CDR3 sequences, with under 7.5% observed a single time. Sequenced: whole blood. The receptors come from an adult who was a healthcare worker with PCR-confirmed SARS-CoV-2 infection or an uninfected control (not recorded which).

This clonotype was counted only a few times. The V and J genes are TRBV12-3 or TRBV12-4 and TRBJ2-5, with a possible D match to TRBD1 (6 bases). The CDR3 loop spans 13 amino acids. Trimming pared 6 bases from V and 5 bases from J, leaving 13 bases between. The CDR3 region is CASSRDRTETQYF. The CDR3 bases are TGTGCCAGCAGCCGAGACAGGACGGAGACCCAGTACTTC.

This clonotype was counted ten times or more. The chain is built from TRBV6-2 or TRBV6-3 and TRBJ1-5; possible D gene TRBD1, 5 bases. CDR3 length: 18 residues. Per germline, CDR1 MNHEY and CDR2 SVGEGT. The V end lost 3 bases, the J end lost 0 bases, and 18 bases lay between the germline ends. In DNA, the CDR3 is TGTGCCAGCAGTTATGACAGTGCGTGGAGCTATAGCAATCAGCCCCAGCATTTT. Its protein product is CASSYDSAWSYSNQPQHF.

This clonotype showed up many times. CDR3 in DNA: TGTGCCAGCAGTGAAACGGGGCCCAATCAGCCCCAGCATTTT. It specifies CASSETGPNQPQHF. The chain joins TRBV25-1 to TRBJ1-5; weak D call: TRBD1 (5 bases). The germline V gene has CDR1 MGHDK and CDR2 SYGVNS. This CDR3 has 14 amino acids. Trimming took off 2 bases at V and 3 bases at J, with 8 bases between the two ends.

This clonotype appeared a few times. The chain is built from TRBV7-9 and TRBJ1-2; D call uncertain. Trimming stripped 5 bases from V and 2 bases from J, with 12 bases between. Germline CDR1 is SEHNR and CDR2 is FQNEAQ (reference sequence). The CDR3 loop spans 14 amino acids. DNA for the CDR3: TGTGCCAGCAGCGCGACTTGGCGGAACTATGGCTACACCTTC. This encodes CASSATWRNYGYTF.

The table lists this clonotype with a few counts. V gene TRBV5-6 combines with J gene TRBJ2-2; possibly TRBD2 for D (5 bases). Germline V gene sequence: CDR1 SGHDT, CDR2 YYEEEE. The ends were cut back, 0 bases at V and 8 bases at J, with 14 bases in the middle. This CDR3 spans 15 amino acids. In DNA form, the CDR3 reads TGTGCCAGCAGCTTGGAAGGAGGCACAACGGGGGAGCTGTTTTTT. Amino acids: CASSLEGGTTGELFF.

This clonotype was detected many times. The gene calls are TRBV5-5 and TRBJ2-7; 7 bases line up with TRBD2. This CDR3 spans 14 amino acids. The germline V gene encodes CDR1 SGHKS and CDR2 YYEKEE (reference sequence). V shed 4 bases, J shed 2 bases, and the junction held 6 bases outside the gene matches. In nucleotides, the CDR3 is TGTGCCAGCAGCCTGGGAGGGGCACCCTACGAGCAGTACTTC. Protein sequence: CASSLGGAPYEQYF. The full variable domain, rest sourced from reference TRBV5-5 and TRBJ2-7, is DAGVTQSPTHLIKTRGQQVTLRCSPISGHKSVSWYQQVLGQGPQFIFQYYEKEERGRGNFPDRFSARQFPNYSSELNVNALLLGDSALYLCASSLGGAPYEQYFGPGTRLTVT.

The sample holds many counts of this clonotype. The junction departs from the called germline gene at one end, perhaps through a read error. The rearrangement links TRBV5-4 to TRBJ2-7; D gene ambiguous. The germline CDR1 and CDR2 sequences are SGHNT and YYREEE (reference sequence). The length of the CDR3 is 14 residues. The CDR3, as DNA: TGTGCCAGCAGCTTGGAACCTGCTTCCTTCGAGCAGTACTTC. This codes for CASSLEPASFEQYF.

This clonotype was seen many times. The CDR3 loop is CAISEGQANTEAFF. Here the CDR3 DNA reads TGTGCCATCAGTGAAGGGCAGGCAAACACTGAAGCTTTCTTT. The genes are TRBV10-3 and TRBJ1-1; no reliable D call. Germline loops: CDR1 ENHRY, CDR2 SYGVKD. This CDR3 contains 14 residues. V lost 3 bases and J lost 2, with 10 bases in between.

A few counts support this clonotype. The chain joins TRBV19 to TRBJ2-1; D might be TRBD1 or TRBD2, each matching 6 bases. Germline assignment: CDR1 LNHDA and CDR2 SQIVND (reference sequence). This CDR3 has 16 residues. Trimming took 2 bases from V and 2 from J, leaving 13 bases between them. The CDR3: CASSIIPGAAYNEQFF. DNA of the CDR3: TGTGCCAGTAGTATAATTCCGGGGGCCGCCTACAATGAGCAGTTCTTC.

V and J are TRBV11-2 and TRBJ2-1; the match to TRBD2 covers 8 bases. The length of the CDR3 is 11 residues. V gave up 5 bases and J gave up 15 bases; unmatched junction bases: 6. Germline-derived CDR1 and CDR2 are SGHAT and FQNNGV. The CDR3 loop reads CASSDYAGGFF. The CDR3 DNA sequence: TGTGCCAGCAGCGATTACGCGGGGGGGTTCTTC.

This clonotype was observed a handful of times. The chain joins TRBV4-1 to TRBJ2-3, with TRBD1 matching 9 bases. CDR1 is MGHRA, CDR2 YSYEKL, per germline. V was clipped by 4 bases and J by 4 bases; unmatched bases: 6. The CDR3 loop spans 15 amino acids. The CDR3 DNA is TGCGCCAGCAGCCTTCCGGGACAGGGAGCAGATACGCAGTATTTT. This codes for CASSLPGQGADTQYF.

This clonotype was observed at least ten times. The chain uses TRBV5-5 and TRBJ2-3; 12 nucleotides line up with TRBD2. Per germline, CDR1 SGHKS and CDR2 YYEKEE (reference sequence). V lost 3 bases to trimming and J lost 2 bases; unmatched junction nucleotides: 10. This CDR3 is built from 18 residues. The CDR3 loop is CASSSGLAGPTLTDTQYF. The DNA of the CDR3 is TGTGCCAGCAGCTCTGGACTAGCGGGGCCCACTCTCACAGATACGCAGTATTTT.

This clonotype was recorded many times. The V and J genes are TRBV20-1 and TRBJ1-1; D perhaps matches TRBD1 (5 bases). The CDR3 consists of 14 residues. CDR1 DFQATT and CDR2 SNEGSKA come from the germline V gene (reference sequence). Trimming cost V 0 bases and J 7 bases, with 15 bases left between them. Written as DNA, the CDR3 is TGCAGTGCTAGAGATCCCAGGCCTGGGGGTGAAGCTTTCTTT. The encoded protein is CSARDPRPGGEAFF.

This clonotype came up many times. The chain has TRBV7-6 and TRBJ2-2; 9 bases match TRBD1. Germline values: CDR1 SGHVS, CDR2 FNYEAQ. V was pared by 5 bases and J by 5 bases, with 6 bases of the junction left unmatched. The CDR3 extends over 15 amino acids. CDR3 sequence: CASSQGTGWTGELFF. The CDR3 DNA is TGTGCCAGCAGCCAAGGGACAGGGTGGACCGGGGAGCTGTTTTTT.

This clonotype was observed many times. The chain carries TRBV12-3 or TRBV12-4 and TRBJ2-6, with 9 bases identical to TRBD1. The ends lost 3 bases at V and 4 bases at J; junction bases unmatched: 10. This CDR3 has 18 residues. The CDR3 loop is CASSFLATGGLGANVLTF. As DNA, the CDR3 is TGTGCCAGCAGTTTTTTGGCGACAGGGGGTCTCGGGGCCAACGTCCTGACTTTC.

This clonotype showed up just a few times. This sequence joins TRBV9 and TRBJ2-3; D might be TRBD2 (7 bases). V was trimmed by 6 bases and J by 3 bases, leaving 20 bases between them. Germline CDR1 and CDR2: SGDLS and YYNGEE. This CDR3 has 16 amino acids. The CDR3 is CASTQGGGAPTDTQYF. CDR3 bases: TGTGCCAGCACCCAAGGGGGGGGTGCCCCTACAGATACGCAGTATTTT.

This chain uses TRBV12-5 with TRBJ2-3; tentatively, D is TRBD2 (5 bases). Trimming removed 6 bases from V and 6 bases from J, with 19 bases in between. CDR1 is LGHNT, CDR2 FRNRAP, per germline. The CDR3 has 15 residues. CDR3 DNA: TGTGCTAGTGGCCCTGGTACTAGGGTCAGCGATACGCAGTATTTT. It encodes CASGPGTRVSDTQYF.

This clonotype was found many times. V gene TRBV6-2 or TRBV6-3 combines with J gene TRBJ2-7; tentatively, D is TRBD2 (5 bases). V was clipped by 0 bases and J by 5 bases, with 11 bases between them. The CDR3 runs 14 residues. Per the germline V gene, CDR1 is MNHEY and CDR2 is SVGEGT. CDR3 sequence: CASSYSGPSHEQYF. The CDR3 coding sequence is TGTGCCAGCAGTTACTCAGGACCTAGCCACGAGCAGTACTTC.

Ten or more counts support this clonotype. This sequence joins TRBV27 and TRBJ2-7, with TRBD1 as a possible D gene (6 bases). This CDR3 has 12 residues. Germline CDR1 and CDR2: MNHEY and SMNVEV (reference sequence). V was trimmed by 5 bases and J by 6 bases, leaving 11 bases between them. CDR3 bases: TGTGCCAGCAGTCCCGGGACACTCGAGCAGTACTTC. This encodes CASSPGTLEQYF.

The rearrangement uses TRBV11-2 and TRBJ1-5; D possibly corresponds to TRBD1 (6 bases). V was pared by 5 bases and J by 6 bases, with 8 bases between. Germline V CDR1 and CDR2: SGHAT, FQNNGV. The CDR3 consists of 12 residues. The chain's CDR3 is CASSAGVQPQHF. The CDR3 DNA reads TGTGCCAGCAGCGCAGGGGTTCAGCCCCAGCATTTT.

This clonotype has a count of ten or more. The chain joins TRBV11-1 to TRBJ2-7, with a possible D match to TRBD2 (5 bases). The V end was cut by 3 bases, the J end by 3 bases, with 12 bases between. CDR1 and CDR2 from the germline V gene are SGHAT and FQDESV (reference sequence). This CDR3 is built from 14 residues. The CDR3 DNA sequence: TGTGCCAGCAGCTTGGGCGGACTGATCTACGAGCAGTACTTC. Translating gives CASSLGGLIYEQYF.

Worth noting for this clonotype: This could be a read error, since a much larger clone is one nucleotide away. This chain links TRBV5-1 with TRBJ2-1; D remains ambiguous. V lost 7 bases to trimming and J lost 3 bases, with 11 bases between them. CDR1 is SGHRS, CDR2 YFSETQ, per germline. The CDR3 extends over 13 amino acids. The CDR3 here is CASQANSYNEQFF. The DNA of the CDR3 is TGCGCCAGCCAGGCGAACAGCTACAATGAGCAGTTCTTC.

The sample holds a few counts of this clonotype. The rearrangement joins TRBV7-6 to TRBJ2-7, with TRBD1 identical over 9 bases. Germline CDR1 reads SGHVS; CDR2 reads FNYEAQ. CDR3 size: 15 residues. The J segment lost 6 bases and the V segment lost 3 bases, leaving 9 bases of the junction unmatched. This chain's CDR3 is CASSFSGQGIGEQYF. The CDR3 coding sequence is TGTGCCAGCAGCTTCTCGGGACAGGGTATCGGCGAGCAGTACTTC. Full variable domain (missing parts from reference TRBV7-6 and TRBJ2-7): GAGVSQSPRYKVTKRGQDVALRCDPISGHVSLYWYRQALGQGPEFLTYFNYEAQQDKSGLPNDRFSAERPEGSISTLTIQRTEQRDSAMYRCASSFSGQGIGEQYFGPGTRLTVT.

In this sample, this clonotype turned up many times. The chain carries TRBV7-2 and TRBJ2-7, with D tentatively TRBD1 (6 bases). The CDR3 covers 13 residues. Between the trimmed V and J ends, which lost 4 bases and 4 bases, there was a span of 11 bases. The germline V gene encodes CDR1 SGHTA and CDR2 FQGNSA. CDR3 DNA sequence: TGTGCCAGCAGCTACAGGGAAAAGTACGAGCAGTACTTC. This encodes CASSYREKYEQYF.

This clonotype was recorded at least ten times. V and J are TRBV4-1 and TRBJ2-1; 13 positions match TRBD2. Germline V gene lookup returns CDR1 MGHRA and CDR2 YSYEKL. V lost 0 bases to trimming and J lost 4 bases; unmatched junction nucleotides: 3. The CDR3 spans 17 residues. The CDR3 nucleotides read TGCGCCAGCAGCCAAGAACGGGGACTAGCGGGGTACAATGAGCAGTTCTTC. Amino acid sequence: CASSQERGLAGYNEQFF.